This T cell receptor (beta chain) was observed in a study of blood T cell repertoires in COVID-19. Study context: T cells, B-cell-depleted T cells, or PBMCs provided the cDNA or gDNA that served as material.

Sequenced by immunoSEQ multiplex PCR; TCRdb stores in-frame clones only, minus some. The sample yields about 250,000 clones, roughly 85% seen once. The germline V and J ends were trimmed by 2 bases and 5 bases, with 8 bases remaining between them. From germline, CDR1 is KGHSH and CDR2 LQKENI. The CDR3 covers 13 residues. The chain uses TRBV18 and TRBJ2-3; perhaps TRBD2 as D (5 bases). The sample consisted of PBMCs or T cells enriched from blood (not recorded which). This clonotype was obtained from a woman aged 50 to 60 with acute COVID-19. CDR3 residues: CASSPGSGDTQYF. The DNA for the CDR3 is TGTGCCAGCTCACCAGGAAGCGGAGATACGCAGTATTTT.